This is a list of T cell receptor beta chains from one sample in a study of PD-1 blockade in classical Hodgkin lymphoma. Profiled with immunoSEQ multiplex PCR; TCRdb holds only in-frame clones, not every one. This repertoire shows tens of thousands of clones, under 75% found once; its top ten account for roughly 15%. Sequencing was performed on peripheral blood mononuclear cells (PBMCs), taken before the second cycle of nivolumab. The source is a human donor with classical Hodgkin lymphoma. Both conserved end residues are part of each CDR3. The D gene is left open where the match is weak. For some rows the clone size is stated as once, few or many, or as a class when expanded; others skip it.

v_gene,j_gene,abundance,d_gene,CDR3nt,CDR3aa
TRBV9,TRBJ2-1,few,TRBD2,TGTGCCAGCAGCGTAGGTTCGCTAGCGGGGGGGCTGGAGCAGTTCTTC,CASSVGSLAGGLEQFF
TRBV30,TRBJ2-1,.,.,TGTGCCTGGAGTGCCTGGACAGCCACGGGTGAGCAGTTCTTC,CAWSAWTATGEQFF
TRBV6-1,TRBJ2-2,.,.,TGTGCCAGCATTCTCACAGGAAACACCGGGGAGCTGTTTTTT,CASILTGNTGELFF
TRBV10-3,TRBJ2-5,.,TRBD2,TGTGCCATCAGCGGGACTAGGCTCCAAGAGACCCAGTACTTC,CAISGTRLQETQYF
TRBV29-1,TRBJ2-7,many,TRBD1,TGCAGCGTTGCTGAGACAGGGTTCGCCCAGCAGTACTTC,CSVAETGFAQQYF
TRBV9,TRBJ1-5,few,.,TGTGCCAGCAGTATAGGAGATAGCAATCAGCCCCAGCATTTT,CASSIGDSNQPQHF
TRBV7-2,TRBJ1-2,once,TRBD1,TGTGCCAGCAGCTTAGGGGGACAGTATAACTATGGCTACACCTTC,CASSLGGQYNYGYTF
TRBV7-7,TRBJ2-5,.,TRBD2,TGTGCTAGCAGCCCGGCGCGGGGGGGTGGAACCCAGTACTTC,CASSPARGGGTQYF
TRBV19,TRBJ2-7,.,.,TGTGCCAGTAGTTCCACCGGGACAAGCGGCTACGAGCAGTACTTC,CASSSTGTSGYEQYF
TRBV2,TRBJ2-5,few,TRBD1,TGTGCCAGCAGTTGGCAGGGGGAAGAGACCCAGTACTTC,CASSWQGEETQYF
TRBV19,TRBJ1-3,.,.,TGTGCCAGTAGTGAAATGGGGGGTACTGGAAACACCATATATTTT,CASSEMGGTGNTIYF
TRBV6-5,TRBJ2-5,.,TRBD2,TGTGCCAGCTCTAGCGGGGCAGAGACCCAGTACTTC,CASSSGAETQYF
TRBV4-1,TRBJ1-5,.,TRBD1,TGCGCCAGCAGCCAAGAACCGGGACAGGTTAATCAGCCCCAGCATTTT,CASSQEPGQVNQPQHF
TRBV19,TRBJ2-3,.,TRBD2,TGTGCCAGTAGTAGGTTAGCGGGGTCTGCAGATACGCAGTATTTT,CASSRLAGSADTQYF
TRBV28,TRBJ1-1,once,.,TGTGCCAGCATACCCCCAGGGTTGCGGGTCACTGAAGCTTTCTTT,CASIPPGLRVTEAFF
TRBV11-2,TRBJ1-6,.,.,TGTGCCAGCAGCTTAACGGGCAGGCCAAATTCACCCCTCCACTTT,CASSLTGRPNSPLHF
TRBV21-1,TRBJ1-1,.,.,TGTGCCAGCAGCTTCTCCGGCGAAGCTTTCTTT,CASSFSGEAFF
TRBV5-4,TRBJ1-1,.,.,TGTGCCAGCAGCTTGGAGGGCGGGGGGGGAGCTTTCTTT,CASSLEGGGGAFF
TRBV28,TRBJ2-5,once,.,TGTGCCAGCAGTTGGGCAGGAGAAGAGACCCAGTACTTC,CASSWAGEETQYF
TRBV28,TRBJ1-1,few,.,TGTGCCAGCAGTTTGGGAGGCAGACCGAACACTGAAGCTTTCTTT,CASSLGGRPNTEAFF
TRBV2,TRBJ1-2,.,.,TGTGCCAGCAGAGAGGGGCCTACCTATGGCTACACCTTC,CASREGPTYGYTF
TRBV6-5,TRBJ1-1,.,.,TGTGCCAGCAGGGTTCATCGAGCAGCGAACACTGAAGCTTTCTTT,CASRVHRAANTEAFF
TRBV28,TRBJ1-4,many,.,TGTGCCAGCAGTTTTCCGAGGGTAAATGAAAAACTGTTTTTT,CASSFPRVNEKLFF
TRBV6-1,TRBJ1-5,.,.,TGTGCCAGCACCAGCTGGGGTAGTAATCAGCCCCAGCATTTT,CASTSWGSNQPQHF
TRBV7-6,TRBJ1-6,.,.,TGTGCCAGCAGCCCCTCGGATCATTCACCCCTCCACTTT,CASSPSDHSPLHF
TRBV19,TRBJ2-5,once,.,TGTGCCAGTAGTAAAGGACAGCGTCGGGAGACCCAGTACTTC,CASSKGQRRETQYF
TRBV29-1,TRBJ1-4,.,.,TGCAGCGCTGGGGGGGGTAATGAAAAACTGTTTTTT,CSAGGGNEKLFF
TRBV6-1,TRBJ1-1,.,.,TGTGCCAGCAGGGAGGGTAGCCTCGGGGGGTTTTCGGCTTTCTTT,CASREGSLGGFSAFF
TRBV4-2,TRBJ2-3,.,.,TGTGCCAGCAGCCAAGTGGGATCGTTCCCTACGCAGTATTTT,CASSQVGSFPTQYF
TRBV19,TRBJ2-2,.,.,TGTGCCAGTAGCCCCCGGGGCGGCACCGGGGAGCTGTTTTTT,CASSPRGGTGELFF
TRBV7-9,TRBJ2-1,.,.,TGTGCCAGCAGCTTTCTGATGGGGGACGGATTATTCTTC,CASSFLMGDGLFF
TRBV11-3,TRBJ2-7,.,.,TGTGCCAGCAGCTCCTGGCGGGACTCCTACGAGCAGTACTTC,CASSSWRDSYEQYF
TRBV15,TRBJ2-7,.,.,TGTGCCACCAGCAGAGAGGGACGGCAAGGCGGGGAGCAGTACTTC,CATSREGRQGGEQYF
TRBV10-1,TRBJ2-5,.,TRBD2,TGCGCCAGCAGTGCGGGGGGACCACAAGAGACCCAGTACTTC,CASSAGGPQETQYF
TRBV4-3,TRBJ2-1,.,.,TGCGCCAGCAGTCTAGCCTTAGGGAATGAGCAGTTCTTC,CASSLALGNEQFF
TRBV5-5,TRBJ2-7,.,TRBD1,TGTGCCAGCAGCTCGCTCCGGGACAGGTCCTACGAGCAGTACTTC,CASSSLRDRSYEQYF
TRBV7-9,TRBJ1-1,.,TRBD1,TGTGCCAGCAGCTTACGGGACAGAGACACTGAAGCTTTCTTT,CASSLRDRDTEAFF
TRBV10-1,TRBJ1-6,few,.,TGCGCCAGGTCAAGGGGGAACTCCTATAATTCACCCCTCCACTTT,CARSRGNSYNSPLHF
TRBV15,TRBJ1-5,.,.,TGTGCCACCAGTAGGGGGGCGGACCAAGGTCAGCCCCAGCATTTT,CATSRGADQGQPQHF
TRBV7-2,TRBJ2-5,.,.,TGTGCCAGCAAATCCAGGGGGGGCTACCAAGAGACCCAGTACTTC,CASKSRGGYQETQYF
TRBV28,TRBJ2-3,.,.,TGTGCCAGCAGTTTAAGGGGTAGGAACGCAGATACGCAGTATTTT,CASSLRGRNADTQYF
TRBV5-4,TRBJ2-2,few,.,TGTGCCAGCAGCTTGGGGCGCGGGATCGGGGAGCTGTTTTTT,CASSLGRGIGELFF
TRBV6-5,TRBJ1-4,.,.,TGTGCCAGCAGTTACCAGTTCCAGGGTGGAGAAAAACTGTTTTTT,CASSYQFQGGEKLFF
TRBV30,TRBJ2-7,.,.,TGTGCCTGGAGAGTCGGAAGGGGAATGGACGAGCAGTACTTC,CAWRVGRGMDEQYF
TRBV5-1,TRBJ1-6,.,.,TGCGCCAGCAGCTTGGCGGACAGAGTGGTCGCCTCCCGATATTCACCCCTCCACTTT,CASSLADRVVASRYSPLHF
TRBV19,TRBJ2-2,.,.,TGTGCCAGTAGTATTACGTCCCAGGGTACCGGGGAGCTGTTTTTT,CASSITSQGTGELFF
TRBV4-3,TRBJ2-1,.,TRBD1,TGCGCCAGCAGCCAAGCGGGACAGGTCAATGAGCAGTTCTTC,CASSQAGQVNEQFF
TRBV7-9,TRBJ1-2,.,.,TGTGCCAGCAGCTTAGCAGGGGGAGCTAACTATGGCTACACCTTC,CASSLAGGANYGYTF